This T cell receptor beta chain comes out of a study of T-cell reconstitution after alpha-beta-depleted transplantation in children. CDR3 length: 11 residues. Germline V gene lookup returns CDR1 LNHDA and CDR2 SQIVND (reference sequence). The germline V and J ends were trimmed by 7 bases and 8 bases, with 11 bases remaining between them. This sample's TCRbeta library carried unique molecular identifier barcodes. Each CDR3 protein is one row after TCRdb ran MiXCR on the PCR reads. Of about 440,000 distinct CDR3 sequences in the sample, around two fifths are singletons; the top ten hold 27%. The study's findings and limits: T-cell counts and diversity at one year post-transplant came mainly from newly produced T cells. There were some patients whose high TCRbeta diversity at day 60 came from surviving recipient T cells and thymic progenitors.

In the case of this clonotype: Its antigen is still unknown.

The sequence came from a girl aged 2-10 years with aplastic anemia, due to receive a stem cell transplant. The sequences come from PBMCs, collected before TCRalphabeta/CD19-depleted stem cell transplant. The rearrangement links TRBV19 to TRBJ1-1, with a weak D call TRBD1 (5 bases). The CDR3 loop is CASTSGREAFF. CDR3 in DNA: TGTGCCAGTACCTCAGGGAGGGAAGCTTTCTTT.